Listed below are T cell receptor beta chains from one sample, sequenced in a study of CD8+ T cells in alopecia areata. Assay used: immunoSEQ multiplex PCR; TCRdb lists only in-frame clones, some missing. The table records 150,000 to 250,000 clones, roughly 60% of them present only once. The material sequenced was CD4+ T cells sorted from blood, taken at week 24, from a patient treated with tofacitinib. The receptor set was obtained from a human donor with alopecia areata. CDR3s include the opening cysteine and the closing phenylalanine or tryptophan. Fields, in order: D gene, J gene, V gene, clone size, CDR3 protein, CDR3 DNA. The D gene is left open where the match is weak. Part of the rows lack a size; the others show once, few, many or a class for expanded clones.

d_gene: .
j_gene: TRBJ1-6
v_gene: TRBV5-6
abundance: .
CDR3aa: CASSLTGSDSPLHF
CDR3nt: TGTGCCAGCAGCTTGACAGGGAGCGATTCACCCCTCCACTTT

d_gene: .
j_gene: TRBJ2-3
v_gene: TRBV5-1
abundance: .
CDR3aa: CASSFTGPRTDTQYF
CDR3nt: TGTGCCAGCAGCTTCACAGGGCCTCGCACAGATACGCAGTATTTT

d_gene: TRBD2
j_gene: TRBJ2-5
v_gene: TRBV2
abundance: .
CDR3aa: CASSEKGAGAEAQYF
CDR3nt: TGTGCCAGCAGTGAAAAAGGAGCGGGAGCAGAGGCCCAGTACTTC

d_gene: .
j_gene: TRBJ2-7
v_gene: TRBV10-3
abundance: .
CDR3aa: CAISESMVGTRSSYEQYF
CDR3nt: TGTGCCATCAGTGAGTCGATGGTCGGAACCCGCTCCTCCTACGAGCAGTACTTC

d_gene: .
j_gene: TRBJ1-1
v_gene: TRBV7-2
abundance: .
CDR3aa: CASSLERANTEAFF
CDR3nt: TGTGCCAGCAGCTTAGAAAGGGCGAACACTGAAGCTTTCTTT

d_gene: TRBD1
j_gene: TRBJ1-2
v_gene: TRBV18
abundance: .
CDR3aa: CASSPGQGEYGYTF
CDR3nt: TGTGCCAGCTCACCGGGACAGGGGGAGTATGGCTACACCTTC

d_gene: TRBD2
j_gene: TRBJ2-5
v_gene: TRBV2
abundance: few
CDR3aa: CASSDVAGAARTQYF
CDR3nt: TGTGCCAGCAGTGATGTAGCGGGGGCCGCCCGGACCCAGTACTTC

d_gene: TRBD1
j_gene: TRBJ2-7
v_gene: TRBV5-1
abundance: .
CDR3aa: CASRQGASYEQYF
CDR3nt: TGCGCCAGCAGGCAGGGGGCGTCGTACGAGCAGTACTTC

d_gene: .
j_gene: TRBJ2-2
v_gene: TRBV7-2
abundance: .
CDR3aa: CASSIRLVIDTGELFF
CDR3nt: TGTGCCAGCAGCATAAGACTAGTTATCGACACCGGGGAGCTGTTTTTT

d_gene: TRBD1
j_gene: TRBJ2-5
v_gene: TRBV29-1
abundance: .
CDR3aa: CSVVTGGEGTQYF
CDR3nt: TGCAGCGTTGTAACAGGGGGCGAGGGGACCCAGTACTTC

d_gene: .
j_gene: TRBJ2-3
v_gene: TRBV2
abundance: once
CDR3aa: CASRTFPSTDTQYF
CDR3nt: TGTGCCAGCCGGACCTTTCCAAGCACAGATACGCAGTATTTT

d_gene: TRBD1
j_gene: TRBJ1-6
v_gene: TRBV30
abundance: .
CDR3aa: CAWSAIGQGNSPLHF
CDR3nt: TGTGCCTGGAGCGCGATCGGACAGGGCAATTCACCCCTCCACTTT

d_gene: TRBD2
j_gene: TRBJ2-3
v_gene: TRBV5-1
abundance: .
CDR3aa: CASSGEASGGLDTQYF
CDR3nt: TGCGCCAGCAGCGGCGAGGCTAGCGGGGGATTGGATACGCAGTATTTT

d_gene: .
j_gene: TRBJ2-1
v_gene: TRBV5-4
abundance: .
CDR3aa: CASRSGGEQFF
CDR3nt: TGTGCCAGCAGATCGGGTGGTGAGCAGTTCTTC

d_gene: .
j_gene: TRBJ2-3
v_gene: TRBV7-3
abundance: .
CDR3aa: CASGLGDTQYF
CDR3nt: TGTGCCAGCGGTCTCGGAGATACGCAGTATTTT

d_gene: .
j_gene: TRBJ2-5
v_gene: TRBV19
abundance: few
CDR3aa: CASSIGPETQYF
CDR3nt: TGTGCCAGTAGTATCGGACCGGAGACCCAGTACTTC

d_gene: TRBD1
j_gene: TRBJ1-2
v_gene: TRBV27
abundance: .
CDR3aa: CASSLRDSRRGGYTF
CDR3nt: TGTGCCAGCAGTTTACGGGACAGCCGTCGTGGGGGCTACACCTTC

d_gene: TRBD2
j_gene: TRBJ2-7
v_gene: TRBV30
abundance: .
CDR3aa: CAGSGGGSSYEQYF
CDR3nt: TGTGCCGGCAGCGGGGGCGGGAGCTCCTACGAGCAGTACTTC

d_gene: .
j_gene: TRBJ1-1
v_gene: TRBV6-6
abundance: once
CDR3aa: CASSYSHRGGTEAFF
CDR3nt: TGTGCCAGCAGTTACTCTCATAGAGGGGGAACTGAAGCTTTCTTT

d_gene: .
j_gene: TRBJ1-4
v_gene: TRBV11-1
abundance: .
CDR3aa: CASSSAGEKLFF
CDR3nt: TGTGCCAGCAGCAGCGCAGGGGAAAAACTGTTTTTT

d_gene: .
j_gene: TRBJ1-5
v_gene: TRBV2
abundance: .
CDR3aa: CASSPQGNQPQHF
CDR3nt: TGTGCCAGCAGTCCCCAGGGGAACCAGCCCCAGCATTTT

d_gene: .
j_gene: TRBJ2-1
v_gene: TRBV6-5
abundance: .
CDR3aa: CASSFLRRDVYNEQFF
CDR3nt: TGTGCCAGCAGTTTCTTAAGGCGGGACGTATACAATGAGCAGTTCTTC

d_gene: TRBD2
j_gene: TRBJ2-3
v_gene: TRBV4-3
abundance: few
CDR3aa: CASSQWTSGSWDTQYF
CDR3nt: TGCGCCAGCAGCCAATGGACTAGCGGGAGTTGGGATACGCAGTATTTT

d_gene: .
j_gene: TRBJ2-5
v_gene: TRBV5-1
abundance: .
CDR3aa: CASSLTPRETQYF
CDR3nt: TGCGCCAGCAGCTTGACACCAAGGGAGACCCAGTACTTC

d_gene: .
j_gene: TRBJ2-1
v_gene: TRBV7-3
abundance: .
CDR3aa: CASSLTGAVRPNNEQFF
CDR3nt: TGTGCCAGCAGCTTAACGGGGGCCGTGCGGCCGAACAATGAGCAGTTCTTC

d_gene: TRBD2
j_gene: TRBJ2-5
v_gene: TRBV29-1
abundance: .
CDR3aa: CSVEGEGETQYF
CDR3nt: TGCAGCGTTGAGGGGGAGGGCGAGACCCAGTACTTC

d_gene: TRBD1
j_gene: TRBJ1-1
v_gene: TRBV29-1
abundance: few
CDR3aa: CSVDRGRREAFF
CDR3nt: TGCAGCGTTGATAGGGGGCGTCGAGAAGCTTTCTTT

d_gene: .
j_gene: TRBJ1-2
v_gene: TRBV4-3
abundance: .
CDR3aa: CASSQGRVYGYTF
CDR3nt: TGCGCCAGCAGCCAAGGAAGGGTCTATGGCTACACCTTC

d_gene: .
j_gene: TRBJ1-1
v_gene: TRBV7-6
abundance: .
CDR3aa: CASSLGVSGQEAFF
CDR3nt: TGTGCCAGCAGCTTAGGAGTGAGTGGACAGGAAGCTTTCTTT

d_gene: TRBD1
j_gene: TRBJ2-2
v_gene: TRBV10-3
abundance: .
CDR3aa: CAISDPGTGGWSGELFF
CDR3nt: TGTGCCATCAGTGACCCCGGGACAGGGGGTTGGTCCGGGGAGCTGTTTTTT

d_gene: TRBD2
j_gene: TRBJ2-5
v_gene: TRBV29-1
abundance: .
CDR3aa: CSAPPAGGVQETQYF
CDR3nt: TGCAGCGCCCCCCCCGCGGGAGGAGTCCAAGAGACCCAGTACTTC

d_gene: TRBD1
j_gene: TRBJ2-6
v_gene: TRBV5-1
abundance: .
CDR3aa: CASSYPRQGPAISGANVLTF
CDR3nt: TGCGCCAGCAGTTATCCTCGACAGGGGCCAGCCATCTCTGGGGCCAACGTCCTGACTTTC

d_gene: TRBD2
j_gene: TRBJ2-1
v_gene: TRBV4-1
abundance: .
CDR3aa: CASSQGLAGGSSYNEQFF
CDR3nt: TGCGCCAGCAGCCAAGGCCTAGCGGGGGGAAGCTCCTACAATGAGCAGTTCTTC

d_gene: .
j_gene: TRBJ1-5
v_gene: TRBV4-1
abundance: .
CDR3aa: CASSQEGAGNQPQHF
CDR3nt: TGCGCCAGCAGCCAAGAGGGGGCGGGGAATCAGCCCCAGCATTTT

d_gene: TRBD1
j_gene: TRBJ2-3
v_gene: TRBV28
abundance: few
CDR3aa: CASTGTESTDTQYF
CDR3nt: TGTGCCAGCACTGGGACAGAAAGCACAGATACGCAGTATTTT

d_gene: .
j_gene: TRBJ1-1
v_gene: TRBV14
abundance: .
CDR3aa: CASSQQFRDTEAFF
CDR3nt: TGTGCCAGCAGCCAACAATTCAGGGACACTGAAGCTTTCTTT

d_gene: .
j_gene: TRBJ1-3
v_gene: TRBV30
abundance: .
CDR3aa: CAWSQGSGNTIYF
CDR3nt: TGTGCCTGGAGCCAGGGATCAGGAAACACCATATATTTT